Described below is a single T cell receptor beta chain sequence and its context. This specimen belongs to a study of blood T cell repertoires in COVID-19. The assay was immunoSEQ multiplex PCR, and TCRdb's table has in-frame clones only and misses some. This table holds 200,000 or so clones, 60% to 80% found once. This receptor was taken from a man aged 60 to 69 with active or convalescent COVID-19. The specimen sequenced was peripheral blood.

The CDR3 DNA follows: TGTGCCAGCAGCTTTCGGGGGATTGGATACGAGCAGTACTTC. Translated: CASSFRGIGYEQYF. This rearrangement joins TRBV5-6 to TRBJ2-7, with D possibly TRBD2 on 6 matching bases. V was shortened by 2 bases and J by 4 bases, with 13 bases between the two germline ends. Germline values: CDR1 SGHDT, CDR2 YYEEEE. This CDR3 is built from 14 residues.